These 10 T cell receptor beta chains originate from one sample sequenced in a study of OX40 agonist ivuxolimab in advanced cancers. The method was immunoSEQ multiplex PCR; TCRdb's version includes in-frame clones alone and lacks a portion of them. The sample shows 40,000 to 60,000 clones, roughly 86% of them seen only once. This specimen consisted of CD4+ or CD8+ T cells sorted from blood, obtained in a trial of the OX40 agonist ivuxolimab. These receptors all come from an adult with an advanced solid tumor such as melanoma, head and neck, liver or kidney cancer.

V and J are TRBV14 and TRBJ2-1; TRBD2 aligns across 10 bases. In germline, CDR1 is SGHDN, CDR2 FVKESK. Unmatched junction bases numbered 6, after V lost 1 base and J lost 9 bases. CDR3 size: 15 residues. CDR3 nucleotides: TGTGCCAGCAGCCAAGGGCTAGCGGGAGTGAGTGAGCAGTTCTTC. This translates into CASSQGLAGVSEQFF. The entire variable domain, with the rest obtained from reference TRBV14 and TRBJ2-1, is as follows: EAGVTQFPSHSVIEKGQTVTLRCDPISGHDNLYWYRRVMGKEIKFLLHFVKESKQDESGMPNNRFLAERTGGTYSTLKVQPAELEDSGVYFCASSQGLAGVSEQFFGPGTRLTVL.

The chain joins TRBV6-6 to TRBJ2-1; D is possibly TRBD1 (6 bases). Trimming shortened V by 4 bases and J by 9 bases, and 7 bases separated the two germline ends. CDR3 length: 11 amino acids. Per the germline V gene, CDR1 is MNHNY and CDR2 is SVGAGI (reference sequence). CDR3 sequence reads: CASSSDSEQFF. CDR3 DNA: TGTGCCAGCAGTTCGGACAGTGAGCAGTTCTTC.

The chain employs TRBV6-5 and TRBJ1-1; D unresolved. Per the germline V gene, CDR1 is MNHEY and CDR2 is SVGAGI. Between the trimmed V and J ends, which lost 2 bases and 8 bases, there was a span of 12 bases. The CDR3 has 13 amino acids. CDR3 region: CASSYNEGQEAFF. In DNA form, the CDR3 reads TGTGCCAGCAGTTACAACGAGGGTCAGGAAGCTTTCTTT.

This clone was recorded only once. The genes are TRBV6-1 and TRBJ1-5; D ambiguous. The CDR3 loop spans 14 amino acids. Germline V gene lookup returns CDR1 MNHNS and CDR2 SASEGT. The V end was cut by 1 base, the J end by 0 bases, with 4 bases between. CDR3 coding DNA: TGTGCCAGCAGTGAAGTGGATAGCAATCAGCCCCAGCATTTT. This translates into CASSEVDSNQPQHF.

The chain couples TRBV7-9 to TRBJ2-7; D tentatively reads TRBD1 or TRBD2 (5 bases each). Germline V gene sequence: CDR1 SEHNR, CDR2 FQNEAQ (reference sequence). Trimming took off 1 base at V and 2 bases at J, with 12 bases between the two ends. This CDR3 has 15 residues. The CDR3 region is CASSLDSLGAYEQYF. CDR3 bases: TGTGCCAGCAGCTTAGACTCCCTGGGGGCCTACGAGCAGTACTTC.

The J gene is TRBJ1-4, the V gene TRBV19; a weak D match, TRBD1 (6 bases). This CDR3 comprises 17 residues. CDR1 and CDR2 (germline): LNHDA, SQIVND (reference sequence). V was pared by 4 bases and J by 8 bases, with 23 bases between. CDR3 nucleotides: TGTGCCAGTAGTAAAAGCCCCCCTGGGGGGGGCGCCGAAAAACTGTTTTTT. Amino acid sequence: CASSKSPPGGGAEKLFF.

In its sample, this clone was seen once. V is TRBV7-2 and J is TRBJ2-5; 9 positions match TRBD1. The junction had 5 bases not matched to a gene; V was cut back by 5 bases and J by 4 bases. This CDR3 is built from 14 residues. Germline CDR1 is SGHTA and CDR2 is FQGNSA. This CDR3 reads CASSTGDRVETQYF. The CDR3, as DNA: TGTGCCAGCAGCACCGGGGACAGGGTAGAGACCCAGTACTTC.

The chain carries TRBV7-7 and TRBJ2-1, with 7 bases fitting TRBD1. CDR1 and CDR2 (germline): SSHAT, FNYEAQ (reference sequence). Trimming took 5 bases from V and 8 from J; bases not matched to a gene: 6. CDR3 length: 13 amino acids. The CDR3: CASSRGQNHEQFF. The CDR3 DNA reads TGTGCCAGCAGCCGGGGACAGAACCATGAGCAGTTCTTC.

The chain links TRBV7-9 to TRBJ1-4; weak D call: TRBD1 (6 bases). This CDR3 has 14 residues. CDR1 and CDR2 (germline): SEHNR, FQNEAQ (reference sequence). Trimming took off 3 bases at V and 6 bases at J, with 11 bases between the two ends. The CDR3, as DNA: TGTGCCAGCAGCTTCAGGGGCGCAGATGAAAAACTGTTTTTT. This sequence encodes CASSFRGADEKLFF.

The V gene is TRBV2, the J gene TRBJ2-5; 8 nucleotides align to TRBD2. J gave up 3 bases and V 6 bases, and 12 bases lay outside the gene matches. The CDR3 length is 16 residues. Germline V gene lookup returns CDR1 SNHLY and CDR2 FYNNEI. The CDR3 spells CASRPGVGGEKETQYF. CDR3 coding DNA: TGTGCCAGCAGGCCAGGGGTCGGGGGGGAAAAAGAGACCCAGTACTTC.